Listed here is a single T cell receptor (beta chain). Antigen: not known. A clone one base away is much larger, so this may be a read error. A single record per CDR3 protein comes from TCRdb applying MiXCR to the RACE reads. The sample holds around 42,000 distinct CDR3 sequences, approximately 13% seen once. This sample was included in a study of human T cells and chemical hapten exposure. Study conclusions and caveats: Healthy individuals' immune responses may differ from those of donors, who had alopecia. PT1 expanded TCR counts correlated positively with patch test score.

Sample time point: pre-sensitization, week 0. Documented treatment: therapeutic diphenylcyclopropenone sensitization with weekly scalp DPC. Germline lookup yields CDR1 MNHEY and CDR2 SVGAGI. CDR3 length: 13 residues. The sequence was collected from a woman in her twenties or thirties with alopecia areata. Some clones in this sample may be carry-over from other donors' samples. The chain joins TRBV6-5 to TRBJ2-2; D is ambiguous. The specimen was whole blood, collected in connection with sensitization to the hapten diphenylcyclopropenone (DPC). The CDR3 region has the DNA TGTGTCAGCTTCGAGGTTAACACCGGGGAGCTGTTTTTT. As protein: CVSFEVNTGELFF.